The rows below give T cell receptor beta chains drawn from one sample of a study of T cells after yellow fever vaccination. TCRdb redid the calling of the 5' RACE reads with MiXCR, one entry per CDR3 protein. The table records 65,000 to 90,000 distinct CDR3 sequences, around 7% of them present only once. Material: CD8+ T cells sorted from PBMCs, obtained on the day of the yellow fever booster vaccination. These TCRs come from a man aged 25 to 45 who received the YFV17D yellow fever vaccine. The CDR3 runs from the conserved cysteine through the conserved F or W. Fields, in order: D gene, V gene, J gene, clone size, CDR3 protein, CDR3 DNA. D genes are given only for firm matches. Where a row states a size, it is once, few, many or the class of an expanded clone; other rows omit it.

-	TRBV15	TRBJ2-7	many	CATSSGEMPDEQYF	TGTGCCACCAGCAGCGGCGAGATGCCGGACGAGCAGTACTTC
TRBD2	TRBV2	TRBJ2-7	few	CASSYSGSHEQYF	TGTGCCAGCAGTTACAGCGGGAGCCACGAGCAGTACTTC
-	TRBV9	TRBJ1-2	many	CASSVEQFLDHGYTF	TGTGCCAGCAGCGTAGAGCAGTTCTTGGACCATGGCTACACCTTC
TRBD2	TRBV6-2/TRBV6-3	TRBJ2-3	few	CASSTWTSGNTDTQYF	TGTGCCAGCAGTACCTGGACTAGCGGGAACACAGATACGCAGTATTTT
-	TRBV10-3	TRBJ2-1	many	CAISDDNEQFF	TGTGCCATCAGTGATGACAATGAGCAGTTCTTC
-	TRBV7-9	TRBJ2-2	-	CASSSRDIHTGELFF	TGTGCCAGCAGCTCGCGGGACATTCACACCGGGGAGCTGTTTTTT
-	TRBV15	TRBJ2-1	few	CATSRDGGTYNEQFF	TGTGCCACCAGCAGAGATGGGGGGACCTACAATGAGCAGTTCTTC
-	TRBV21-1	TRBJ2-2	-	CASSKRGDWQGNTGELFF	TGTGCCAGCAGCAAAAGGGGAGATTGGCAGGGGAACACCGGGGAGCTGTTTTTT
-	TRBV7-9	TRBJ2-7	-	CASSLGLSPSEQYF	TGTGCCAGCAGCTTAGGCTTGAGTCCCTCCGAGCAGTACTTC
-	TRBV29-1	TRBJ2-3	few	CSVSGSADTQYF	TGCAGCGTCTCTGGGTCCGCAGATACGCAGTATTTT
-	TRBV7-9	TRBJ1-2	few	CASSLWDGYTF	TGTGCCAGCAGCTTATGGGATGGCTACACCTTC
-	TRBV30	TRBJ2-1	few	CAWSVLGVHNEQFF	TGTGCCTGGAGTGTTTTAGGAGTGCACAATGAGCAGTTCTTC
-	TRBV4-3	TRBJ2-1	few	CASSQFGADEQFF	TGCGCCAGCAGCCAATTTGGGGCTGACGAGCAGTTCTTC
TRBD2	TRBV9	TRBJ2-1	many	CASSVGLAGGNEQFF	TGTGCCAGCAGCGTAGGGCTAGCGGGAGGGAATGAGCAGTTCTTC
TRBD2	TRBV9	TRBJ2-1	few	CASSGSLAGERNQGYNEQFF	TGTGCCAGCAGCGGATCCCTAGCGGGAGAAAGAAATCAGGGCTACAATGAGCAGTTCTTC
TRBD2	TRBV28	TRBJ2-7	-	CASRSGVGSYEQYF	TGTGCCAGCAGGAGCGGGGTGGGAAGCTACGAGCAGTACTTC
-	TRBV7-8	TRBJ2-5	many	CASSLGGGRQQETQYF	TGTGCCAGCAGCTTAGGTGGAGGGAGACAGCAAGAGACCCAGTACTTC
-	TRBV20-1	TRBJ2-2	few	CSAWKVEDDYTGELFF	TGCAGTGCCTGGAAGGTCGAGGATGATTACACCGGGGAGCTGTTTTTT
-	TRBV7-6	TRBJ2-1	many	CASSLAVSGNEQFF	TGTGCCAGCAGCTTAGCGGTAAGCGGGAATGAGCAGTTCTTC
-	TRBV3-1	TRBJ2-1	few	CASSQVGREVSYNEQFF	TGTGCCAGCAGCCAAGTGGGCCGCGAGGTCTCCTACAATGAGCAGTTCTTC
TRBD1	TRBV4-3	TRBJ1-2	few	CASSQGQGAGYGYTF	TGCGCCAGCAGCCAAGGACAGGGGGCCGGCTATGGCTACACCTTC
TRBD1	TRBV6-5	TRBJ2-7	-	CASSYSWLDRGYEQYF	TGTGCCAGCAGTTACTCCTGGCTGGACAGGGGCTACGAGCAGTACTTC
-	TRBV5-6	TRBJ2-7	-	CASILEGLNSFFYEQYF	TGTGCCAGCATCTTGGAGGGACTGAACTCTTTTTTCTACGAGCAGTACTTC